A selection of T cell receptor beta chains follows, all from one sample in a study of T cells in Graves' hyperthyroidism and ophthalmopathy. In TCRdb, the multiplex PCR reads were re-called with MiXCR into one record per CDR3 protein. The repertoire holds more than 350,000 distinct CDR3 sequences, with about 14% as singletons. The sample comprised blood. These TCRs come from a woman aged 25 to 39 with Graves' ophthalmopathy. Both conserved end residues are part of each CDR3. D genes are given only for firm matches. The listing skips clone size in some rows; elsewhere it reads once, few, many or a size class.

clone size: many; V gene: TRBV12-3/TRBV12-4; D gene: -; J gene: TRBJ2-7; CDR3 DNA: TGTGCCAGCAGTTTTAGGCACGGTTCCTCCTACGAGCAGTACTTC; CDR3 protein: CASSFRHGSSYEQYF
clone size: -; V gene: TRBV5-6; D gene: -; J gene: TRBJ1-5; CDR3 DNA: TGTGCCAGCAGCTTGGGAGGGGTTGGGCAGCCCCAGCATTTT; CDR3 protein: CASSLGGVGQPQHF
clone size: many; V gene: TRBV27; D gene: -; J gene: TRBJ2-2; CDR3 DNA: TGTGCCAGCAGGACGTCAAGTCCCACCGGGGAGCTGTTTTTT; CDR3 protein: CASRTSSPTGELFF
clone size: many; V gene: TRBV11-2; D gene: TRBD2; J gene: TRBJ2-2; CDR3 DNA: TGTGCCAGCAGCATTTTGGGGGGGTTCACCGGGGAGCTGTTTTTT; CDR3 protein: CASSILGGFTGELFF
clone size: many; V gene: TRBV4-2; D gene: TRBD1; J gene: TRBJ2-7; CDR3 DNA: TGTGCCAGCAGCCAAGAGCGACAGGGATACGAGCAGTACTTC; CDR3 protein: CASSQERQGYEQYF
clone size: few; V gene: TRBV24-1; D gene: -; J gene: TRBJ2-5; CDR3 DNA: TGTGCCACCAGTGACCCCGGACAGAGCCAAGAGACCCAGTACTTC; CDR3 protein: CATSDPGQSQETQYF
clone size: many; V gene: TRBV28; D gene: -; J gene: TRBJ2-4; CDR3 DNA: TGTGCCAGCAGAGGAGGAAACAAAAACATTCAGTACTTC; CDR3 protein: CASRGGNKNIQYF
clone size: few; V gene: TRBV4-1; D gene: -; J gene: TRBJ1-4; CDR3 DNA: TGCGCCAGCAGCTTAGTCCCTGCCGGGGAAAAACTGTTTTTT; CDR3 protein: CASSLVPAGEKLFF
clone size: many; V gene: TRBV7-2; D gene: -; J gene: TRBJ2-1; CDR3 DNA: TGTGCCAGCAGCTATTGGAGGGGCAATGAGCAGTTCTTC; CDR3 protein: CASSYWRGNEQFF
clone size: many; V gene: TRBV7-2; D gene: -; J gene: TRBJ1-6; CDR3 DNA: TGTGCCAGCAGTCTAACAGGGTATTCACCCCTCCACTTT; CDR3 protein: CASSLTGYSPLHF
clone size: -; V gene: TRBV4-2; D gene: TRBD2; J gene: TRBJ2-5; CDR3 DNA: TGTGCCAGCAGCCAAGTGACTAGCGGGGCTCGCAACTTC; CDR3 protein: CASSQVTSGARNF
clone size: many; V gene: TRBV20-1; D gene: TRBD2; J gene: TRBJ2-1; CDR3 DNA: TGCAGTGCTAGAGACGTGAGCGGGGGGACCGCCTACAATGAGCAGTTCTTC; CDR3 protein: CSARDVSGGTAYNEQFF
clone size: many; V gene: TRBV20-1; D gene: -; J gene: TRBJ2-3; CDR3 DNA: TGCAGTGGGGGCAAAAGCACAGATACGCAGTATTTT; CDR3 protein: CSGGKSTDTQYF
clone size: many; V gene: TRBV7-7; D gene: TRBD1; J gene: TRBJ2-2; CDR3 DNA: TGTGCTAGACCGGGACAGGGCCGGACCGGGGAGCTGTTTTTT; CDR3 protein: CARPGQGRTGELFF
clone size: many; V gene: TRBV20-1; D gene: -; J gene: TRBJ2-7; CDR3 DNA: TGCAGTGCTAGGGGGACTCACTTTTCGATGGACGAGCAGTACTTC; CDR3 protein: CSARGTHFSMDEQYF
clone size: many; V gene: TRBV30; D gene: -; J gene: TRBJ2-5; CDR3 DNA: TGTGCCTGGAGTGAAGAGACCCAGTACTTC; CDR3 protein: CAWSEETQYF
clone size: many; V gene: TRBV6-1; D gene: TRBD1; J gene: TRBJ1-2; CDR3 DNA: TGTGCCAGCAGTGAACATAGGGGGCGGAATGGCTACACCTTC; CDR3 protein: CASSEHRGRNGYTF
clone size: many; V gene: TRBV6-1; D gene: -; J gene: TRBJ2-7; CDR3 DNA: TGTGCCACTACATCTGGCGTAAGCTCCTACGAGCAGTACTTC; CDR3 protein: CATTSGVSSYEQYF
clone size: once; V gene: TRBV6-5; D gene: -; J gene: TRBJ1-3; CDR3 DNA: TGTGCCAGCAGTTACGGTCCGGGCCACGCTGGAAACACCATATATTTT; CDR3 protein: CASSYGPGHAGNTIYF
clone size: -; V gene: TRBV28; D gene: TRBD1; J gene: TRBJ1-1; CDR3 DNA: TGTGCCAGCAGTTTATCGGGACAGGGGATGAGAGCTTTCTTT; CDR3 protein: CASSLSGQGMRAFF
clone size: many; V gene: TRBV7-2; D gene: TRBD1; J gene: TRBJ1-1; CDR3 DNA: TGTGCCAGCAGCGTGACAGGGGGCAGGGGTGAAGCTTTCTTT; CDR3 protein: CASSVTGGRGEAFF
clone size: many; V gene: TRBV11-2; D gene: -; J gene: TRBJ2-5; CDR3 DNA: TGTGCCAGCAGCAACCGGGACCCAGGGCCCCAAGAGACCCAGTACTTC; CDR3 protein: CASSNRDPGPQETQYF
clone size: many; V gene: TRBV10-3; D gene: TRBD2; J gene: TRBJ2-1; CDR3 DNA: TGTGCCACCCGAGAAGGTCTAGCGGATAACAATGAGCAGTTCTTC; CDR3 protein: CATREGLADNNEQFF
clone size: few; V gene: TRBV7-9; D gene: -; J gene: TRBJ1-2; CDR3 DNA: TGTGCCAGCAGCCCTCCAGGGCAGAATGGCTACACCTTC; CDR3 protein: CASSPPGQNGYTF
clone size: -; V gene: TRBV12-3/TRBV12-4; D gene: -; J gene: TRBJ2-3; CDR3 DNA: TGTGCCAGCAGTCCGACATCCCTGAGCACAGATACGCAGTATTTT; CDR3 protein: CASSPTSLSTDTQYF
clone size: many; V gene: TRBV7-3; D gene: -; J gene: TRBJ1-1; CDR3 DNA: TGTGCCAGCAGCCCCGGGGGAGCTCCTGAAGCTTTCTTT; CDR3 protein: CASSPGGAPEAFF
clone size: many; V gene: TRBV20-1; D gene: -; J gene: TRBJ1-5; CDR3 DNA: TGCAGTGCGGCGGCAGCCCCCACTTATAGCAATCAGCCCCAGCATTTT; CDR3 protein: CSAAAAPTYSNQPQHF
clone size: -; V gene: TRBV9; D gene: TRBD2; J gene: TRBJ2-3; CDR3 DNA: TGTGCCAGCAGCGCGGGGGGGGAGAGGACAGATACGCAGTATTTT; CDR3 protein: CASSAGGERTDTQYF
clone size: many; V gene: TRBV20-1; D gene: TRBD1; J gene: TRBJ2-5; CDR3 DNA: TGCAGTGCACAGGGGATGGGGGAGACCCAGTACTTC; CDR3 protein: CSAQGMGETQYF
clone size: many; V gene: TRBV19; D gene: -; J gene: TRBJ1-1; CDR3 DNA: TGTGCCAGTAAGGACTCCAGGAGAAAAAACACTGAAGCTTTCTTT; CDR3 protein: CASKDSRRKNTEAFF
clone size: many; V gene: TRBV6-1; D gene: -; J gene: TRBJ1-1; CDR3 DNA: TGTGCCAGCAGTTGGGGGATGAACACTGAAGCTTTCTTT; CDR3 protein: CASSWGMNTEAFF
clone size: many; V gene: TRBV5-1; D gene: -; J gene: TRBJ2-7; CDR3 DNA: TGCGCCAGCAGCGTGGATCGATTGGCCTACGAGCAGTACTTC; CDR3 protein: CASSVDRLAYEQYF
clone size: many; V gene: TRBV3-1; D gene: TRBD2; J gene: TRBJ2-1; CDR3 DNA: TGTGCCAGCAGCCAAGAGGCCCTAGCGGGGTATGAGCAGTTCTTC; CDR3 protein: CASSQEALAGYEQFF
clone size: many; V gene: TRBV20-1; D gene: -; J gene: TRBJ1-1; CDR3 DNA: TGCAGTGCTAACCAGAACACTGAAGCTTTCTTT; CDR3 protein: CSANQNTEAFF
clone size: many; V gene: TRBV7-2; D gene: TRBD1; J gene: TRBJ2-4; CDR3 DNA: TGTGCCAGCAGCTTAGCGCTTATGGCCCAGGGGGCAAAAAACATTCAGTACTTC; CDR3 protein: CASSLALMAQGAKNIQYF
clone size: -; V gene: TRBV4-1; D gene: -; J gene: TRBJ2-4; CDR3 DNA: TGCGCCAGCAGCAGCCGAATTTTAGGGACCATTCAGTACTTC; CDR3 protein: CASSSRILGTIQYF
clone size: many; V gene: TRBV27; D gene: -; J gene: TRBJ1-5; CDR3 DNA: TGTGCCAGCAGTTCCGTAGGCGCCCATAGCAATCAGCCCCAGCATTTT; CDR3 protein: CASSSVGAHSNQPQHF
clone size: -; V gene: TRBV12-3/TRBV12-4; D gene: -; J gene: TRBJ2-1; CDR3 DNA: TGTGCCAGCAGTTTTTACGGGGGCAAAGAGCAGTTCTTC; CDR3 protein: CASSFYGGKEQFF
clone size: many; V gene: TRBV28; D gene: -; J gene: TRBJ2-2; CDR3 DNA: TGTGCCAGCAGTTCCCTTAGCCCCGGGGAGCTGTTTTTT; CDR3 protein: CASSSLSPGELFF
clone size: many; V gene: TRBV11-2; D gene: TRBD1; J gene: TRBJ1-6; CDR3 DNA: TGTGCCAGCAGCCAATCAGGGGGCGAGTATTCACCCCTCCACTTT; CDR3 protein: CASSQSGGEYSPLHF
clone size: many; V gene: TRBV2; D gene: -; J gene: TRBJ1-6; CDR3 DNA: TGTGCCAGCAGTGAAGCGGCTTGGGGCAGCGACTATAATTCACCCCTCCACTTT; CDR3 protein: CASSEAAWGSDYNSPLHF
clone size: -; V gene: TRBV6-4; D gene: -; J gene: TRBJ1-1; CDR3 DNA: TGTGCCAGCAGTATAACGGCTCTGAACACTGAAGCTTTCTTT; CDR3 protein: CASSITALNTEAFF
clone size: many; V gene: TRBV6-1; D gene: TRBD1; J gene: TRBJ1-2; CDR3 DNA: TGTGCCAGCATGGGACAGGGTTTTGGCTACACCTTC; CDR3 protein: CASMGQGFGYTF
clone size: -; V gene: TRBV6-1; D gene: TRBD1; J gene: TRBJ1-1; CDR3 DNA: TGTGCCAGCACCATTCCCGGGACAGGGGCTGGGGACACTGAAGCTTTCTTT; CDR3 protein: CASTIPGTGAGDTEAFF
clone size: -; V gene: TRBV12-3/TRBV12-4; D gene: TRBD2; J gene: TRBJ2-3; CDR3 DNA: TGTGCCAGCAGCCACGGGGGGTTGGGGGATACGAAGTATTTT; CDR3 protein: CASSHGGLGDTKYF
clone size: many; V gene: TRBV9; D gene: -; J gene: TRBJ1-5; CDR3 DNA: TGTGCCAGCAGCGCGCAGGGTTTTCAGCCCCAGCATTTT; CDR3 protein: CASSAQGFQPQHF
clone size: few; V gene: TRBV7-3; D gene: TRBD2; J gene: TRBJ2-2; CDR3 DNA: TGTGCCAGCAGCTTAAGATCCGGGGCGGGGGGCACCGGGGAGCTGTTTTTT; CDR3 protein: CASSLRSGAGGTGELFF
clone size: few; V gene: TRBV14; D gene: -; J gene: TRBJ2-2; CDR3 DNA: TGTGCCAGCAGCCAAGGGACTGGGTGGTCGAACACCGGGGAGCTGTTTTTT; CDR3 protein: CASSQGTGWSNTGELFF
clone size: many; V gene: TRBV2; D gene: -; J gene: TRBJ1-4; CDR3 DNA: TGTGCCAGCAGTCTCAGGGAAAAACTGTTTTTT; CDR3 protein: CASSLREKLFF
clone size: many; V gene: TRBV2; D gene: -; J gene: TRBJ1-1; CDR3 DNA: TGTGCCAGCAGTTATTCCCTCTCCAGCCAGAACACTGAAGCTTTCTTT; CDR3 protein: CASSYSLSSQNTEAFF
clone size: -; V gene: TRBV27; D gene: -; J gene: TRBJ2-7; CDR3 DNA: TGTGCCAGCAGTTTATCGCAGGGGTTCTCCGAGCAGTACTTC; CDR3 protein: CASSLSQGFSEQYF
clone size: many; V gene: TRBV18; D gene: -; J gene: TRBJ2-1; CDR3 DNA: TGTGCCAGCTCACCACGGGTCCCCAGTTCGGGCTCCAATGAGCAGTTCTTC; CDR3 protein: CASSPRVPSSGSNEQFF